This T cell receptor beta chain originates from a study of naive and memory T cell subsets. Study results and limitations: There was no ground truth to check naive and memory subset results. Naive repertoires, especially CD8, held a few larger clonotypes, possibly memory cells re-expressing CD45RA.

Both TRBC1 and TRBC2 were covered by a beta constant-region primer of two equimolar oligonucleotides. TCRdb recomputed calls from the UMI-ligation and nested PCR reads with MiXCR, one row per CDR3 protein. The table records 130,000 to 150,000 distinct CDR3 sequences, 15% to 20% of them present only once. The CDR3 contains 15 residues. V lost 4 bases and J lost 0, with 8 bases in between. Germline lookup yields CDR1 SGDLS and CDR2 YYNGEE. This clonotype was observed a handful of times. The antigen is undetermined. Sequences were obtained from naive CD4+ T cells from blood. The chain recombines TRBV9 with TRBJ2-6; D remains unclear. The TCR comes from a human donor in good health. The CDR3 spells CASSTSISGANVLTF. CDR3 nucleotide sequence: TGTGCCAGCAGCACCTCGATCTCTGGGGCCAACGTCCTGACTTTC.